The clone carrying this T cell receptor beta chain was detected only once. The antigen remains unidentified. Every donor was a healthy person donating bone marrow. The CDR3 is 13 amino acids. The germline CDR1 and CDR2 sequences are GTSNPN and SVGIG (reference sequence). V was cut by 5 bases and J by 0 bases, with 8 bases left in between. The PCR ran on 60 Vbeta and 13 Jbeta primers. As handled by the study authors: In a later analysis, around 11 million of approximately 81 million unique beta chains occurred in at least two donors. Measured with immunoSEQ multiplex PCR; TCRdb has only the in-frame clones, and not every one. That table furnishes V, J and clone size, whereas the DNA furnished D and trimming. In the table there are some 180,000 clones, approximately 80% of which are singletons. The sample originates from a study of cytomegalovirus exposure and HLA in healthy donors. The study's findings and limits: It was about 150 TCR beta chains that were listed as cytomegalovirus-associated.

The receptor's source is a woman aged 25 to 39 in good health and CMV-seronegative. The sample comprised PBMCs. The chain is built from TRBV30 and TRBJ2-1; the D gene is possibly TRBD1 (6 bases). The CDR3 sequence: CAWGGSSYNEQFF. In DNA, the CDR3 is TGTGCCTGGGGGGGCAGCTCCTACAATGAGCAGTTCTTC.